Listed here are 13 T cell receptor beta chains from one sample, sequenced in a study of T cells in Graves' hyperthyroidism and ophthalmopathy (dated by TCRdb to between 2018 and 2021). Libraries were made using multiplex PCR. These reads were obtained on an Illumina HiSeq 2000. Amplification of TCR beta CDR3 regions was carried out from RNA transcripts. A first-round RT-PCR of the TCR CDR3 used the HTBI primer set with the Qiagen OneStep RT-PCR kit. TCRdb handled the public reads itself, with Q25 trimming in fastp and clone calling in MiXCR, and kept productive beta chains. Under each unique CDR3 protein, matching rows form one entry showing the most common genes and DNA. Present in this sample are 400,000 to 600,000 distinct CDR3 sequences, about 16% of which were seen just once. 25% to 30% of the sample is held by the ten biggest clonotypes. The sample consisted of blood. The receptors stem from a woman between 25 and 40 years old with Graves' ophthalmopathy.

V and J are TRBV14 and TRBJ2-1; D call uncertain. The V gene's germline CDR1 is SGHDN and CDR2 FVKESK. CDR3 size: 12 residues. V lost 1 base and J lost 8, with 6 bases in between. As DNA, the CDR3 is TGTGCCAGCAGCCAAGCGGGTTATGAGCAGTTCTTC. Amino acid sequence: CASSQAGYEQFF.

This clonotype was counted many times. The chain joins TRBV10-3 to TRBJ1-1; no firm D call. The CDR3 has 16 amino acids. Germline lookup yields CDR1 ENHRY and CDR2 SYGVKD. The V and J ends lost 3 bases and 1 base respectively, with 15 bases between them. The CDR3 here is CAISDPRAAKNTEAFF. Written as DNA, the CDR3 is TGTGCCATCAGTGATCCCCGGGCAGCCAAGAACACTGAAGCTTTCTTT.

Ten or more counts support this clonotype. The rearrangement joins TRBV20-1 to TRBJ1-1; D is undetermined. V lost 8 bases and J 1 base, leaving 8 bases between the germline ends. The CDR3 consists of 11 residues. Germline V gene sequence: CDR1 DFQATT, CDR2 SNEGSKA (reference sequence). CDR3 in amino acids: CSNKGNTEAFF. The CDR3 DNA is TGCAGTAACAAGGGGAACACTGAAGCTTTCTTT.

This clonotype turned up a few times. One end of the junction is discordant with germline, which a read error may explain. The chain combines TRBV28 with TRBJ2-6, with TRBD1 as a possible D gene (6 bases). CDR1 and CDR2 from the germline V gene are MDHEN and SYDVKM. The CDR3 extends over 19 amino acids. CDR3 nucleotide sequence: TGTGCCTGCAGTTATTGGACAGCCCTAACTCAGACTGGGGCCAACGTCCTGACTTTC. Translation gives CACSYWTALTQTGANVLTF.

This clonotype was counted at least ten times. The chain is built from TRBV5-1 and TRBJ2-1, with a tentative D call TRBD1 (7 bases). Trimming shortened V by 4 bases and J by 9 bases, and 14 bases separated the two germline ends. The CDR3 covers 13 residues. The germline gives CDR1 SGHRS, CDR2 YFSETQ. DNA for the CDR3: TGCGCCAGCAGCCCAACAGGGGAGGTTGAGCAGTTCTTC. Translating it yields CASSPTGEVEQFF. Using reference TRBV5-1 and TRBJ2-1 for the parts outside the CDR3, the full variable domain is KAGVTQTPRYLIKTRGQQVTLSCSPISGHRSVSWYQQTPGQGLQFLFEYFSETQRNKGNFPGRFSGRQFSNSRSEMNVSTLELGDSALYLCASSPTGEVEQFFGPGTRLTVL.

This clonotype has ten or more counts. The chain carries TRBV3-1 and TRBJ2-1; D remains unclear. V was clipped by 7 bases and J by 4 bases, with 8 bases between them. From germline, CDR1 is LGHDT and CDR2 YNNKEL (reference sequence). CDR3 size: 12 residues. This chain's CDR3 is CASTVGYNEQFF. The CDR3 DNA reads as TGTGCCAGCACAGTTGGGTACAATGAGCAGTTCTTC.

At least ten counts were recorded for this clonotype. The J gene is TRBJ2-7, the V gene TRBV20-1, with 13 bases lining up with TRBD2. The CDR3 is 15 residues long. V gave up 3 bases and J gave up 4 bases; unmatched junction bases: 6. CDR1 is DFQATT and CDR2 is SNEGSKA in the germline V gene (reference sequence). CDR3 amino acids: CSARWTSGSRYEQYF. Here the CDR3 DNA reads TGCAGTGCTAGGTGGACTAGCGGGAGTCGGTACGAGCAGTACTTC.

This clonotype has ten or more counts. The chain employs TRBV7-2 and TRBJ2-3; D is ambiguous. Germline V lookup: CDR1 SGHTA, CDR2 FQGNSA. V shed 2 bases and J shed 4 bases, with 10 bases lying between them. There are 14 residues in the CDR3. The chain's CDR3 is CASSLSVSSDTQYF. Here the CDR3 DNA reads TGTGCCAGCAGCTTATCAGTATCGTCAGATACGCAGTATTTT.

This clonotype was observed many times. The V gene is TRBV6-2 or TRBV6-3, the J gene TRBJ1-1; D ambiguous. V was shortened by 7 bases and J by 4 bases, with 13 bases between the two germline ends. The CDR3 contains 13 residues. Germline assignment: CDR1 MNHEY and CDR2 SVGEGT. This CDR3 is CASTNTGSTEAFF. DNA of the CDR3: TGTGCCAGCACTAATACGGGGAGCACTGAAGCTTTCTTT.

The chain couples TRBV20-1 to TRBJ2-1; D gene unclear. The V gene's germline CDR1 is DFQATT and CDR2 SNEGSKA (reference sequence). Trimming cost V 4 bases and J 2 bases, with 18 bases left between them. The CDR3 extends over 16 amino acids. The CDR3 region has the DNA TGCAGTGCTATACCCTCCTTGGGCACTCCCTACAATGAGCAGTTCTTC. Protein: CSAIPSLGTPYNEQFF.

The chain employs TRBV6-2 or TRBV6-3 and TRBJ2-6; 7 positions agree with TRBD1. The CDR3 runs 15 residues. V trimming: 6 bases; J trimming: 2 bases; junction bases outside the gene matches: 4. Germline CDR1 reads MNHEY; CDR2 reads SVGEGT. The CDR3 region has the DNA TGTGCCAGCAGCTCTGACAGGGCTGGGGCCAACGTCCTGACTTTC. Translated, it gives CASSSDRAGANVLTF.

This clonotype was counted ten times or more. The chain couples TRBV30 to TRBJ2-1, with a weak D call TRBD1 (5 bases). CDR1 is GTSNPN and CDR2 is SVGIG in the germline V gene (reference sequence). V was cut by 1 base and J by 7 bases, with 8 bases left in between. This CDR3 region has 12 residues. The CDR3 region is CAWSAQGNEQFF. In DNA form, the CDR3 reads TGTGCCTGGAGTGCTCAGGGTAATGAGCAGTTCTTC.

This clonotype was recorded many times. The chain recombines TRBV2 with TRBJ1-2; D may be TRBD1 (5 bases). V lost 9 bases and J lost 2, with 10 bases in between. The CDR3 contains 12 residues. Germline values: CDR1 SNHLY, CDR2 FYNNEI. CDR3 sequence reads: CASWDGNYGYTF. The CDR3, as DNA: TGTGCCAGTTGGGACGGAAACTATGGCTACACCTTC.